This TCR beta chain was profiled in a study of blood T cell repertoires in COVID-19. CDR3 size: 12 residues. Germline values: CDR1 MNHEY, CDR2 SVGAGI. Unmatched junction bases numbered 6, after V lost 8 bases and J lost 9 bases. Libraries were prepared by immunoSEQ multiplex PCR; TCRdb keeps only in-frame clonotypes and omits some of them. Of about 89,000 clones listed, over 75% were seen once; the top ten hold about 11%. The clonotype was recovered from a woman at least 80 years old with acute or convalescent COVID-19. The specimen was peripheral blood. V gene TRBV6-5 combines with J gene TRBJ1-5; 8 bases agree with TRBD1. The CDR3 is CASVGQGSPQHF. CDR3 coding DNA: TGTGCCAGCGTCGGACAGGGCTCGCCCCAGCATTTT.